This entry lists 29 T cell receptor beta chains sequenced from one sample in a study of T cells after yellow fever vaccination. TCRdb re-called the 5' RACE reads with MiXCR, one entry per CDR3 protein. This sample carries about 69,000 distinct CDR3 sequences, 5.5% to 7.5% of them seen once, and the ten largest clones take roughly 2%. The specimen was CD4+ T cells sorted from PBMCs, collected around 15 days after the first yellow fever vaccination. These receptors originate from a man aged 18 to 29 who received the YFV17D yellow fever vaccine.

This clonotype was counted at least ten times. The chain links TRBV5-1 to TRBJ2-5, with 9 positions matching TRBD2. Losses at the gene ends were 4 bases for V and 2 bases for J; bases not matched to a gene: 18. The CDR3 contains 19 residues. Germline V gene data show CDR1 as SGHRS and CDR2 as YFSETQ. In nucleotides, the CDR3 is TGCGCCAGCAGCCCCCCCATAACCCTTAGCGGGGGAGGTCAAGAGACCCAGTACTTC. It translates to CASSPPITLSGGGQETQYF.

This clonotype was found many times. The chain recombines TRBV12-3 or TRBV12-4 with TRBJ2-1, with D hard to call. The CDR3 loop spans 14 amino acids. Trimming pared 1 base from V and 0 bases from J, leaving 4 bases between. CDR3 residues: CASSLVASYNEQFF. CDR3 DNA sequence: TGTGCCAGCAGTTTAGTGGCCTCCTACAATGAGCAGTTCTTC.

V usage is TRBV7-9 and J usage is TRBJ1-1, with D tentatively TRBD1 (5 bases). The CDR3 extends over 14 amino acids. Germline values: CDR1 SEHNR, CDR2 FQNEAQ (reference sequence). V was pared by 5 bases and J by 8 bases, with 18 bases between. The CDR3: CASSPHPGLPEAFF. CDR3 nucleotide sequence: TGTGCCAGCAGCCCCCACCCGGGGCTACCGGAAGCTTTCTTT.

This clonotype has at least ten counts. The chain uses TRBV6-5 and TRBJ2-7; 12 bases match TRBD2. The CDR3 extends over 15 amino acids. V shed 0 bases, J shed 7 bases, and the junction held 4 bases outside the gene matches. Germline CDR1 and CDR2: MNHEY and SVGAGI. The CDR3 nucleotides read TGTGCCAGCAGTTACTCGACTAGCGGGGGAAGGGAGCAGTACGTC. This codes for CASSYSTSGGREQYV.

This clonotype was found many times. J is TRBJ2-1 and V is TRBV20-1, with a weak D call TRBD2 (6 bases). V gave up 3 bases and J gave up 3 bases, with 15 bases separating them. The CDR3 extends over 15 amino acids. Germline loops: CDR1 DFQATT, CDR2 SNEGSKA (reference sequence). CDR3 in DNA: TGCAGTGCTAGCCCGCGGGACGGGGTCTACAATGAGCAGTTCTTC. It yields the protein CSASPRDGVYNEQFF.

This clonotype was observed many times. The chain has TRBV5-1 and TRBJ2-3, with unresolved D. This CDR3 contains 14 residues. CDR1 and CDR2 from the germline V gene are SGHRS and YFSETQ. Trimming cost V 4 bases and J 0 bases, with 9 bases left between them. CDR3: CASSPGRSTDTQYF. DNA of the CDR3: TGCGCCAGCAGCCCCGGACGTAGCACAGATACGCAGTATTTT.

This clonotype was observed many times. CDR3 loop: CASILGLAEHNEQFF. Written as DNA, the CDR3 is TGTGCCAGCATCCTCGGACTAGCGGAGCATAATGAGCAGTTCTTC. This chain connects TRBV5-6 to TRBJ2-1; 10 bases map to TRBD2. CDR1 is SGHDT, CDR2 YYEEEE, per germline. The CDR3 spans 15 residues. With V trimmed by 6 bases and J by 7 bases, 10 bases remained unmatched.

This clonotype was detected ten times or more. The chain recombines TRBV5-1 with TRBJ2-2; the D gene is possibly TRBD2 (5 bases). Between the trimmed V and J ends, which lost 7 bases and 4 bases, there was a span of 11 bases. The germline gives CDR1 SGHRS, CDR2 YFSETQ. This CDR3 region has 13 residues. CDR3 sequence reads: CASGRSGTGELFF. The CDR3 DNA is TGCGCCAGCGGCAGAAGCGGCACCGGGGAGCTGTTTTTT.

This clonotype occurred many times. This chain uses TRBV20-1 with TRBJ2-4; D call uncertain. V was trimmed by 5 bases and J by 2 bases, leaving 10 bases between them. CDR1 and CDR2 from the germline V gene are DFQATT and SNEGSKA (reference sequence). There are 13 residues in the CDR3. CDR3: CSAETQTKNIQYF. DNA for the CDR3: TGCAGTGCTGAAACACAAACCAAAAACATTCAGTACTTC.

As concerns this clonotype: This may come from a read error, since a much larger clone is one base off. In this CDR3 the conserved last residue, phenylalanine or tryptophan, is missing, so a read error is likely. Here the CDR3 DNA reads TGCAGTGCTATTAAGGACAGGGTCGACACTGAAGCTTTCTCT. Amino acids: CSAIKDRVDTEAFS. The chain uses TRBV20-1 and TRBJ1-1; 8 bases match TRBD1. This CDR3 is 14 amino acids long. Per germline, CDR1 DFQATT and CDR2 SNEGSKA (reference sequence). The J segment lost 3 bases and the V segment lost 4 bases, leaving 7 bases of the junction unmatched.

This clonotype was found a few times. The rearrangement uses TRBV29-1 and TRBJ2-6; no reliable D call. The CDR3 contains 13 residues. Germline-derived CDR1 and CDR2 are SQVTM and ANQGSEA. Trimming shortened V by 8 bases and J by 1 base, and 9 bases separated the two germline ends. In DNA form, the CDR3 reads TGCAGCATAGCTCGGTCTGGGGCCAACGTCCTGACTTTC. It encodes CSIARSGANVLTF.

This clonotype was seen a few times. The gene calls are TRBV30 and TRBJ2-6, with D maybe TRBD2 (5 bases). The CDR3 length is 15 residues. Germline CDR1 and CDR2: GTSNPN and SVGIG (reference sequence). Trimming shortened V by 6 bases and J by 0 bases, and 12 bases separated the two germline ends. DNA for the CDR3: TGTGCCTGTAACCGGGATCCCTCTGGGGCCAACGTCCTGACTTTC. Encoded protein: CACNRDPSGANVLTF.

The table lists this clonotype with many counts. The rearrangement links TRBV4-1 to TRBJ2-2; no reliable D call. CDR3 length: 15 amino acids. CDR1 and CDR2 (germline): MGHRA, YSYEKL. Deletions cut 0 bases from V and 6 bases from J, with 11 bases between. Here the CDR3 reads CASSQETALPGELFF. CDR3 coding DNA: TGCGCCAGCAGCCAAGAGACGGCGCTACCCGGGGAGCTGTTTTTT.

This clonotype was observed many times. The chain recombines TRBV6-1 with TRBJ2-1; TRBD1 or TRBD2 may be the D gene (6 bases each). The V end was cut by 6 bases, the J end by 0 bases, with 9 bases between. Looked up from germline, CDR1 is MNHNS and CDR2 is SASEGT. CDR3 size: 14 residues. CDR3 region: CASRRGHSYNEQFF. The CDR3 bases are TGTGCCAGCAGGCGGGGACACTCCTACAATGAGCAGTTCTTC.

This clonotype was counted many times. J is TRBJ1-5 and V is TRBV6-5, with a tentative D call TRBD1 (5 bases). CDR3 length: 14 residues. Trimming cost V 0 bases and J 5 bases, with 8 bases left between them. CDR1 and CDR2 from the germline V gene are MNHEY and SVGAGI. DNA for the CDR3: TGTGCCAGCAGTTACTCGGGACGAGATCAGCCCCAGCATTTT. It codes for CASSYSGRDQPQHF.

At least ten counts were recorded for this clonotype. The chain couples TRBV9 to TRBJ2-5, with D perhaps given as TRBD1 or TRBD2 (5 bases each). V was trimmed by 1 base and J by 4 bases, leaving 8 bases between them. Germline V gene sequence: CDR1 SGDLS, CDR2 YYNGEE. This CDR3 region has 13 residues. The CDR3 coding sequence is TGTGCCAGCAGCGTATTTGGGGGAGAGACCCAGTACTTC. It encodes CASSVFGGETQYF. The full variable domain, rest sourced from reference TRBV9 and TRBJ2-5, is DSGVTQTPKHLITATGQRVTLRCSPRSGDLSVYWYQQSLDQGLQFLIQYYNGEERAKGNILERFSAQQFPDLHSELNLSSLELGDSALYFCASSVFGGETQYFGPGTRLLVL.

This clonotype was recorded at least ten times. CDR3 region: CASSASGATEGYGYTF. CDR3 coding DNA: TGTGCCAGCAGCGCCTCCGGGGCCACCGAAGGGTATGGCTACACCTTC. The V and J genes are TRBV7-2 and TRBJ1-2; tentatively, D is TRBD1 (5 bases). Trimming stripped 5 bases from V and 5 bases from J, with 21 bases between. The CDR3 is 16 amino acids. Per the germline V gene, CDR1 is SGHTA and CDR2 is FQGNSA.

There are many counts of this clonotype. The chain has TRBV6-5 and TRBJ1-6; D gene uncertain. Trimming pared 6 bases from V and 3 bases from J, leaving 6 bases between. The germline V gene encodes CDR1 MNHEY and CDR2 SVGAGI. The CDR3 is made up of 13 amino acids. The CDR3 nucleotides are TGTGCCAGCAGACAGAACTATAATTCACCCCTCCACTTT. Protein product: CASRQNYNSPLHF.

This clonotype was detected ten times or more. The chain recombines TRBV7-8 with TRBJ2-5; the D gene is possibly TRBD1 (6 bases). Germline V gene data show CDR1 as SGHVS and CDR2 as FQNEAQ. Trimming pared 5 bases from V and 1 base from J, leaving 14 bases between. The CDR3 covers 15 residues. The CDR3 coding sequence is TGTGCCAGCAGCCCAGGGGTTCGTGTCCAAGAGACCCAGTACTTC. Translation: CASSPGVRVQETQYF.

This rearrangement joins TRBV7-2 to TRBJ1-3, with D perhaps TRBD1 (6 bases). The V gene's germline CDR1 is SGHTA and CDR2 FQGNSA. This CDR3 has 15 amino acids. V was trimmed by 5 bases and J by 0 bases, leaving 11 bases between them. CDR3 DNA: TGTGCCAGCAGCCCGGACAGCCGCTCTGGAAACACCATATATTTT. Amino acids: CASSPDSRSGNTIYF.

Ten or more counts support this clonotype. This chain uses TRBV5-5 with TRBJ2-7; D unclear. The CDR3 is 13 amino acids. Trimming left V 0 bases short and J 2 bases short, with 6 bases between. Germline CDR1 reads SGHKS; CDR2 reads YYEKEE (reference sequence). For the CDR3, the DNA is TGTGCCAGCAGCTTGGCAGCCGCCTACGAGCAGTACGTC. Residues: CASSLAAAYEQYV.

The chain employs TRBV19 and TRBJ1-1; D unclear. V lost 8 bases and J 4 bases, leaving 8 bases between the germline ends. The CDR3 covers 11 residues. Germline lookup yields CDR1 LNHDA and CDR2 SQIVND (reference sequence). CDR3 sequence: CASLKSTEAFF. DNA for the CDR3: TGTGCCAGTCTGAAGAGCACTGAAGCTTTCTTT.

This clonotype has at least ten counts. The chain carries TRBV4-2 and TRBJ2-3; D not resolved. Germline V lookup: CDR1 LGHNA, CDR2 YNFKEQ. V was trimmed by 4 bases and J by 4 bases, leaving 3 bases between them. The CDR3 covers 11 residues. CDR3 coding DNA: TGTGCCAGCAGCCGGGCAGATACGCAGTATTTT. Encoded protein: CASSRADTQYF.

This clonotype showed up many times. The rearrangement links TRBV7-2 to TRBJ1-1; TRBD1 might be the D (6 bases). Trimming left V 4 bases short and J 7 bases short, with 22 bases between. The CDR3 totals 16 residues. Germline V gene lookup returns CDR1 SGHTA and CDR2 FQGNSA. In DNA form, the CDR3 reads TGTGCCAGCAGCTATAGCATCTGGGGGCAGAGCGGTGAAGCTTTCTTT. Translated, it gives CASSYSIWGQSGEAFF.

There are many counts of this clonotype. The chain has TRBV11-2 and TRBJ2-2, with D unresolved. The CDR3 length is 15 residues. Trimming removed 2 bases from V and 3 bases from J, with 10 bases in between. The germline CDR1 and CDR2 sequences are SGHAT and FQNNGV. The CDR3 sequence is CASSLRLVDTGELFF. For the CDR3, the DNA is TGTGCCAGCAGCTTACGTCTAGTGGACACCGGGGAGCTGTTTTTT.

This clonotype showed up just once. This may arise from a read error, as a much more abundant clone is one base away. The rearrangement links TRBV5-5 to TRBJ1-1; tentative D call: TRBD1 (5 bases). Germline CDR1 reads SGHKS; CDR2 reads YYEKEE (reference sequence). This CDR3 is 15 amino acids long. With 2 bases removed from V and 3 bases from J, the gap between germline ends came to 14 bases. CDR3: CASSFDGHGDTEAFF. The CDR3 DNA reads TGTGCCAGCAGCTTCGATGGACATGGAGACACTGAAGCTTTCTTT.

This clonotype was picked up many times. CDR3 nucleotides: TGTGCCAGCAGTTTAGTGCCCACTGAAGCTTTCTTT. Protein sequence: CASSLVPTEAFF. The rearrangement joins TRBV12-3 or TRBV12-4 to TRBJ1-1; D unresolved. This CDR3 is built from 12 residues. Trimming left V 1 base short and J 4 bases short, with 4 bases between.

This clonotype was detected only a few times. The chain is built from TRBV7-3 and TRBJ2-3, with D possibly matching TRBD2 (5 bases). The CDR3 runs to 14 residues. Germline assignment: CDR1 SGHTA and CDR2 FQGTGA. V lost 1 base and J lost 3, with 8 bases in between. The CDR3 loop reads CASSLMRATDTQYF. CDR3 nucleotide sequence: TGTGCCAGCAGCTTAATGCGGGCAACAGATACGCAGTATTTT.

This clonotype appeared many times. The rearrangement links TRBV27 to TRBJ2-2, with a tentative D call TRBD1 (5 bases). Germline lookup yields CDR1 MNHEY and CDR2 SMNVEV (reference sequence). The CDR3 covers 14 residues. Between the trimmed V and J ends, which lost 3 bases and 4 bases, there was a span of 9 bases. This chain's CDR3 is CASSFQGITGELFF. The CDR3 region has the DNA TGTGCCAGCAGTTTCCAGGGTATCACCGGGGAGCTGTTTTTT.